What follows are 5 T cell receptor beta chains derived from one specimen sequenced in a study of radiotherapy plus CTLA-4 blockade in lung cancer. Using immunoSEQ multiplex PCR, the repertoire was profiled, and TCRdb retains in-frame clones only, with some absent. The repertoire holds around 45,000 clones, with 73% as singletons. Source: peripheral blood, taken from a patient treated with radiotherapy plus ipilimumab. The receptors shown here come from a human donor with non-small cell lung cancer who had a complete response to radiotherapy plus ipilimumab.

V usage is TRBV30 and J usage is TRBJ1-1, with unresolved D. V was shortened by 2 bases and J by 0 bases, with 19 bases between the two germline ends. This CDR3 is built from 17 residues. Germline CDR1 is GTSNPN and CDR2 is SVGIG (reference sequence). The CDR3 reads CAWSPPKFKSMNTEAFF. The CDR3, as DNA: TGTGCCTGGAGTCCCCCCAAGTTTAAAAGCATGAACACTGAAGCTTTCTTT.

This chain connects TRBV29-1 to TRBJ2-1; a possible D gene is TRBD2 (6 bases). CDR3 length equals 15 residues. V lost 4 bases and J lost 0, with 13 bases in between. CDR1 and CDR2 (germline): SQVTM, ANQGSEA. In DNA form, the CDR3 reads TGCAGCGTTGGTGGACTACCCAGCTCCTACAATGAGCAGTTCTTC. Translated, it gives CSVGGLPSSYNEQFF.

The genes are TRBV20-1 and TRBJ2-7, with D tentatively TRBD2 (6 bases). The CDR3 extends over 11 amino acids. Per germline, CDR1 DFQATT and CDR2 SNEGSKA (reference sequence). CDR3 protein: CSSGSTREQYF. Here the CDR3 DNA reads TGCAGCTCCGGGAGTACTCGCGAGCAGTACTTC.

The chain carries TRBV30 and TRBJ2-5, with D perhaps matching TRBD1 (6 bases). The end of the DNA is better explained by TRBJ2-7, so the J call may be wrong. Germline lookup yields CDR1 GTSNPN and CDR2 SVGIG (reference sequence). The CDR3 loop spans 12 amino acids. The CDR3 nucleotides read TGTGCCTGGAAAACAGGGCCCTACGAGCAGTACTTC. It yields the protein CAWKTGPYEQYF.

This chain links TRBV4-2 with TRBJ2-7; a possible D gene is TRBD1 (6 bases). From germline, CDR1 is LGHNA and CDR2 YNFKEQ. The germline V and J ends were trimmed by 2 bases and 2 bases, with 13 bases remaining between them. There are 15 residues in the CDR3. For the CDR3, the DNA is TGTGCCAGCAGCCAATCCCATGGGACAACCTACGAGCAGTACTTC. It encodes CASSQSHGTTYEQYF.